A selection of T cell receptor beta chains follows, all from one sample in a study of blood T cells in healthy people across ages. TCRdb called the 5' RACE reads again in MiXCR, with one record for every CDR3 protein. There are approximately 820,000 distinct CDR3 sequences in the sample; 44% occur only once, and about a fifth lies in the top ten. The specimen was blood. The receptors here all came from a man aged 60 to 75 in good health. Each CDR3 is given with its conserved first and last residue. Each record gives: CDR3 DNA, CDR3 protein, J gene, V gene, clone size, D gene, CDR3 length. D genes are given only for firm matches. Size tells how often a clone was seen (once, few, many) or the class of an expanded clone, and some rows leave it out.

CDR3nt: TGTGCCAGCAGTTACACAGCGGGGGGGACTAACATTCAGTACTTC
CDR3aa: CASSYTAGGTNIQYF
j_gene: TRBJ2-4
v_gene: TRBV6-6
abundance: -
d_gene: TRBD2
len: 15

CDR3nt: TGTGCCAGCAGGCCACAGGGGACGAACACTGAAGCTTTCTTT
CDR3aa: CASRPQGTNTEAFF
j_gene: TRBJ1-1
v_gene: TRBV12-3/TRBV12-4
abundance: -
d_gene: TRBD1
len: 14

CDR3nt: TGTGCCGGCAGTCAACAGGGGGTCACTGAAGCTTTCTTT
CDR3aa: CAGSQQGVTEAFF
j_gene: TRBJ1-1
v_gene: TRBV27
abundance: -
d_gene: TRBD1
len: 13

CDR3nt: TGCGCCAGCAGCCAAGCCCTACAGGGAGAGCAGTTCTTC
CDR3aa: CASSQALQGEQFF
j_gene: TRBJ2-1
v_gene: TRBV4-3
abundance: -
d_gene: -
len: 13

CDR3nt: TGTGCCAGCAGTTACTCGGACAGCTACACAGATACGCAGTATTTT
CDR3aa: CASSYSDSYTDTQYF
j_gene: TRBJ2-3
v_gene: TRBV6-2/TRBV6-3
abundance: few
d_gene: -
len: 15

CDR3nt: TGCGCCAGCGACCAATACGGGGAGAGAACAGATACGCAGTATTTT
CDR3aa: CASDQYGERTDTQYF
j_gene: TRBJ2-3
v_gene: TRBV5-1
abundance: -
d_gene: -
len: 15

CDR3nt: TGTGCCAGCAGCTTAGTCCTCCCCGGCGAGCAGTACTTC
CDR3aa: CASSLVLPGEQYF
j_gene: TRBJ2-7
v_gene: TRBV11-2
abundance: -
d_gene: -
len: 13

CDR3nt: TGTGCCAGCTCACCGGGGTCAGGGGCCACGGGTCACCAGCCCCAGCATTTT
CDR3aa: CASSPGSGATGHQPQHF
j_gene: TRBJ1-5
v_gene: TRBV18
abundance: -
d_gene: -
len: 17

CDR3nt: TGTGCCAGCAGCGTAGTTAGGACCTTCTATGGCTACACCTTC
CDR3aa: CASSVVRTFYGYTF
j_gene: TRBJ1-2
v_gene: TRBV9
abundance: -
d_gene: -
len: 14

CDR3nt: TGTGCCAGCTCACCCCTACAGGGGTGGGAACCGACAGGGAACACTGAAGCTTTCTTT
CDR3aa: CASSPLQGWEPTGNTEAFF
j_gene: TRBJ1-1
v_gene: TRBV18
abundance: -
d_gene: TRBD1
len: 19

CDR3nt: TGTGCCAGCAGCCCCCTTCAACTAGCGGGGGGAGGCGAGCAGTACTTC
CDR3aa: CASSPLQLAGGGEQYF
j_gene: TRBJ2-7
v_gene: TRBV7-2
abundance: many
d_gene: TRBD2
len: 16

CDR3nt: TGTGCCAGCAGCGTAGCCGGGGCGGGGTTTGAGCAGTACTTC
CDR3aa: CASSVAGAGFEQYF
j_gene: TRBJ2-7
v_gene: TRBV7-6
abundance: -
d_gene: -
len: 14

CDR3nt: TGTGCCAGCACCTCATGGTACAATGAGCAGTTCTTC
CDR3aa: CASTSWYNEQFF
j_gene: TRBJ2-1
v_gene: TRBV7-9
abundance: -
d_gene: -
len: 12

CDR3nt: TGTGCCAGCAGCCACGGAACCTCTTATGGCTACACCTTC
CDR3aa: CASSHGTSYGYTF
j_gene: TRBJ1-2
v_gene: TRBV12-3/TRBV12-4
abundance: few
d_gene: -
len: 13

CDR3nt: TGCGCCAGCAGCGAGCGGACCAATTATGATACGCAGTATTTT
CDR3aa: CASSERTNYDTQYF
j_gene: TRBJ2-3
v_gene: TRBV4-3
abundance: -
d_gene: -
len: 14

CDR3nt: TGTGCCAGCAGCTTGGAGTACGGCCGTAGCTCCTATAATTCACCCCTCCACTTT
CDR3aa: CASSLEYGRSSYNSPLHF
j_gene: TRBJ1-6
v_gene: TRBV5-5
abundance: -
d_gene: -
len: 18

CDR3nt: TGCGCCAGCAGCCCTTGGGGCGGGGGGCCCAGCACAGATACGCAGTATTTT
CDR3aa: CASSPWGGGPSTDTQYF
j_gene: TRBJ2-3
v_gene: TRBV5-1
abundance: many
d_gene: TRBD2
len: 17

CDR3nt: TGCAGTGCTAGCGAGAAACTCTATGGCTACACCTTC
CDR3aa: CSASEKLYGYTF
j_gene: TRBJ1-2
v_gene: TRBV20-1
abundance: -
d_gene: -
len: 12

CDR3nt: TGTGCCAGCTCGCGGGGTAGCAATCAGCCCCAGCATTTT
CDR3aa: CASSRGSNQPQHF
j_gene: TRBJ1-5
v_gene: TRBV4-3
abundance: many
d_gene: -
len: 13

CDR3nt: TGCAGTGCCACCATGACTACTAAGCGGGGGACGGCAGATACGCAGTATTTT
CDR3aa: CSATMTTKRGTADTQYF
j_gene: TRBJ2-3
v_gene: TRBV20-1
abundance: few
d_gene: TRBD2
len: 17

CDR3nt: TGTGCCATCAGTGTTGACCCCAACTATGGCTACACCTTC
CDR3aa: CAISVDPNYGYTF
j_gene: TRBJ1-2
v_gene: TRBV10-3
abundance: -
d_gene: -
len: 13

CDR3nt: TGTGCCAGCACCAAACCGGACTACAGGGGCGACGAGCAGTACTTC
CDR3aa: CASTKPDYRGDEQYF
j_gene: TRBJ2-7
v_gene: TRBV6-1
abundance: -
d_gene: -
len: 15

CDR3nt: TGCGCCAGCAGCTTGGTCAATCCGGGACAGGGTTCCGAAGCTTTCTTT
CDR3aa: CASSLVNPGQGSEAFF
j_gene: TRBJ1-1
v_gene: TRBV5-1
abundance: -
d_gene: TRBD1
len: 16

CDR3nt: TGTGCCGGCAGTTCCAGACAACTAGCCAAAAACATTCAGTACTTC
CDR3aa: CAGSSRQLAKNIQYF
j_gene: TRBJ2-4
v_gene: TRBV6-2/TRBV6-3
abundance: few
d_gene: -
len: 15

CDR3nt: TGTGCCAGCAGTGGTCAAGTCCCCTACAATGAGCAGTTCTTC
CDR3aa: CASSGQVPYNEQFF
j_gene: TRBJ2-1
v_gene: TRBV2
abundance: -
d_gene: -
len: 14

CDR3nt: TGCAGTGCTAGAAAGGGGGGGGGCCTCCATGAGCAGTTCTTC
CDR3aa: CSARKGGGLHEQFF
j_gene: TRBJ2-1
v_gene: TRBV20-1
abundance: once
d_gene: -
len: 14

CDR3nt: TGTGCCAGCAGCCTAGGACAAGCCCAAGAGACCCAGTACTTC
CDR3aa: CASSLGQAQETQYF
j_gene: TRBJ2-5
v_gene: TRBV7-2
abundance: many
d_gene: -
len: 14

CDR3nt: TGTGCCAGCAGTCGGACCGGGACACCCCTCCACTTT
CDR3aa: CASSRTGTPLHF
j_gene: TRBJ1-6
v_gene: TRBV3-1
abundance: few
d_gene: -
len: 12

CDR3nt: TGTGCCTGGAAAAGCAGACTGGCGGAGACCCAGTACTTC
CDR3aa: CAWKSRLAETQYF
j_gene: TRBJ2-5
v_gene: TRBV30
abundance: few
d_gene: -
len: 13

CDR3nt: TGTGCCAGCAGCTCTTTTGGGACCCTGGGACAGGGAGTGACCGGGGAGCTGTTTTTT
CDR3aa: CASSSFGTLGQGVTGELFF
j_gene: TRBJ2-2
v_gene: TRBV7-9
abundance: -
d_gene: TRBD1
len: 19

CDR3nt: TGTGCCAGCAGCCAACTGACAGGGGATTATGAAAAACTGTTTTTT
CDR3aa: CASSQLTGDYEKLFF
j_gene: TRBJ1-4
v_gene: TRBV14
abundance: -
d_gene: TRBD1
len: 15

CDR3nt: TGTGCCAGCAGCCAAGTAGACTACGAGCAGTACTTC
CDR3aa: CASSQVDYEQYF
j_gene: TRBJ2-7
v_gene: TRBV3-1
abundance: -
d_gene: -
len: 12

CDR3nt: TGTGCCAGCAGTTACGGGAATCCGAAGGACTACGAGCAGTACTTC
CDR3aa: CASSYGNPKDYEQYF
j_gene: TRBJ2-7
v_gene: TRBV6-5
abundance: -
d_gene: -
len: 15

CDR3nt: TGTGCCAGCTCACCGTACGACAGGGGAGGTCACGAGCAGTACTTC
CDR3aa: CASSPYDRGGHEQYF
j_gene: TRBJ2-7
v_gene: TRBV18
abundance: -
d_gene: TRBD1
len: 15

CDR3nt: TGTGCCACCAGTGATGTGGGAAGCAACAATGAGCAGTTCTTC
CDR3aa: CATSDVGSNNEQFF
j_gene: TRBJ2-1
v_gene: TRBV24-1
abundance: large
d_gene: -
len: 14

CDR3nt: TGTGCCAGCAGCCAAAGACAGGGAAACAAATATGGCTACACCTTC
CDR3aa: CASSQRQGNKYGYTF
j_gene: TRBJ1-2
v_gene: TRBV4-2
abundance: once
d_gene: TRBD1
len: 15

CDR3nt: TGTGCCAGCAGCTTTAGCGCCAGTACTACGCGCTACGAGCAGTACTTC
CDR3aa: CASSFSASTTRYEQYF
j_gene: TRBJ2-7
v_gene: TRBV7-9
abundance: -
d_gene: -
len: 16

CDR3nt: TGCGCCAGCAGCATAACAGGGAGTCGCCACGAAGAGACCCAGTACTTC
CDR3aa: CASSITGSRHEETQYF
j_gene: TRBJ2-5
v_gene: TRBV5-1
abundance: -
d_gene: -
len: 16

CDR3nt: TGTGCCAGCAGTGTTACCATGGGGCCCGGGGAGCAGTACTTC
CDR3aa: CASSVTMGPGEQYF
j_gene: TRBJ2-7
v_gene: TRBV28
abundance: -
d_gene: -
len: 14

CDR3nt: TGCGCCAGCGCGGGGGGGGCTTTCTCCTACGAGCAGTACTTC
CDR3aa: CASAGGAFSYEQYF
j_gene: TRBJ2-7
v_gene: TRBV5-1
abundance: -
d_gene: TRBD2
len: 14

CDR3nt: TGCAGCGTTGAAAGGTCCCGGACAGGCTATGGCTACACCTTC
CDR3aa: CSVERSRTGYGYTF
j_gene: TRBJ1-2
v_gene: TRBV29-1
abundance: -
d_gene: TRBD1
len: 14

CDR3nt: TGCGCCAGCTCACCAAGTGGGCAGCCTCAAGAGACCCAGTACTTC
CDR3aa: CASSPSGQPQETQYF
j_gene: TRBJ2-5
v_gene: TRBV4-3
abundance: -
d_gene: -
len: 15

CDR3nt: TGTGCCAGCAGGCCCCAGGGGACTCCTGGGAAACTGTTTTTT
CDR3aa: CASRPQGTPGKLFF
j_gene: TRBJ1-4
v_gene: TRBV5-5
abundance: few
d_gene: -
len: 14

CDR3nt: TGTGCCAGCACGTGGGGGAACTACAATGAGCAGTTCTTC
CDR3aa: CASTWGNYNEQFF
j_gene: TRBJ2-1
v_gene: TRBV7-2
abundance: few
d_gene: -
len: 13

CDR3nt: TGCGCCAGCAGCTTTTCTAGCGGGGGCCTAAACAATGAGCAGTTCTTC
CDR3aa: CASSFSSGGLNNEQFF
j_gene: TRBJ2-1
v_gene: TRBV5-1
abundance: -
d_gene: TRBD2
len: 16

CDR3nt: TGCGCCAGCAGCCAAGATCCTGGGACAGGGCTCGAGCAGTACTTC
CDR3aa: CASSQDPGTGLEQYF
j_gene: TRBJ2-7
v_gene: TRBV4-3
abundance: few
d_gene: TRBD1
len: 15

CDR3nt: TGTGCCAGCAGCTTGGGAGCGGGACCCAATTACGAGCAGTACTTC
CDR3aa: CASSLGAGPNYEQYF
j_gene: TRBJ2-7
v_gene: TRBV5-6
abundance: many
d_gene: TRBD2
len: 15

CDR3nt: TGCAGTGCTGAAAGCCGGGACAGGGACGACGAGCAGTACTTC
CDR3aa: CSAESRDRDDEQYF
j_gene: TRBJ2-7
v_gene: TRBV20-1
abundance: -
d_gene: TRBD1
len: 14

CDR3nt: TGTGCCAGCAGTCCCAGGACACGGTGGCCCCAGCATTTT
CDR3aa: CASSPRTRWPQHF
j_gene: TRBJ1-5
v_gene: TRBV12-3/TRBV12-4
abundance: once
d_gene: -
len: 13

CDR3nt: TGTGCCAGCAGCATAGCTCCGGGGGTCGAATCGTACGAGCAGTACTTC
CDR3aa: CASSIAPGVESYEQYF
j_gene: TRBJ2-7
v_gene: TRBV9
abundance: few
d_gene: -
len: 16

CDR3nt: TGTGCCAGCAGCAAGCAGGGGGCGCGGACTGAAGCTTTCTTT
CDR3aa: CASSKQGARTEAFF
j_gene: TRBJ1-1
v_gene: TRBV12-3/TRBV12-4
abundance: -
d_gene: TRBD1
len: 14

CDR3nt: TGTGCCAGCAGATCAGGGATAGGAAACGAGCAGTACTTC
CDR3aa: CASRSGIGNEQYF
j_gene: TRBJ2-7
v_gene: TRBV6-5
abundance: -
d_gene: -
len: 13

CDR3nt: TGTGCCAGCAGTGGGGCCTCCGACAGCTACGAGCAGTACTTC
CDR3aa: CASSGASDSYEQYF
j_gene: TRBJ2-7
v_gene: TRBV28
abundance: -
d_gene: -
len: 14

CDR3nt: TGTGCCAGCAGACGGGCCCTTTTTAGCTCTGGGGCCAACGTCCTGACTTTC
CDR3aa: CASRRALFSSGANVLTF
j_gene: TRBJ2-6
v_gene: TRBV6-1
abundance: once
d_gene: -
len: 17

CDR3nt: TGTGCCAGCTCAGGGAGCGTGAATGAGCAGTTCTTC
CDR3aa: CASSGSVNEQFF
j_gene: TRBJ2-1
v_gene: TRBV18
abundance: -
d_gene: -
len: 12

CDR3nt: TGCAGTGCTAGGGACCCAGTGGGGTCAAACACAGATACGCAGTATTTT
CDR3aa: CSARDPVGSNTDTQYF
j_gene: TRBJ2-3
v_gene: TRBV20-1
abundance: -
d_gene: -
len: 16

CDR3nt: TGTGCCAGCAGTTACGGTCTAGCGAGTTACAATGAGCAGTTCTTC
CDR3aa: CASSYGLASYNEQFF
j_gene: TRBJ2-1
v_gene: TRBV6-5
abundance: -
d_gene: -
len: 15

CDR3nt: TGTGCCAGCAGCCTACTGACAGGGTCTCGGTCACCCCTCCACTTT
CDR3aa: CASSLLTGSRSPLHF
j_gene: TRBJ1-6
v_gene: TRBV12-3/TRBV12-4
abundance: -
d_gene: TRBD1
len: 15

CDR3nt: TGTGCCAGCAGCCCCACGAGACTCGACTACAATGAGCAGTTCTTC
CDR3aa: CASSPTRLDYNEQFF
j_gene: TRBJ2-1
v_gene: TRBV9
abundance: -
d_gene: -
len: 15